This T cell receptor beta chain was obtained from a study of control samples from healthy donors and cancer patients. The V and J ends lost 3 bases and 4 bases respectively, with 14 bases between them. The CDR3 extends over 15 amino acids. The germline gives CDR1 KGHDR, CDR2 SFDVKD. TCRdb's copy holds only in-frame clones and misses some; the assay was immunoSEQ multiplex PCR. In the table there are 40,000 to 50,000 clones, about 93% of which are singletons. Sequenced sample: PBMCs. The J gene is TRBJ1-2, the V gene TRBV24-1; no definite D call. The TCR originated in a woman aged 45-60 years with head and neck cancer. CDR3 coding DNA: TGTGCCACCAGTGATCGTTCCGAAAGGAGCTATGGCTACACCTTC. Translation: CATSDRSERSYGYTF.